The 19 T cell receptor beta chains in this list originate from one sample, sequenced in a study of cytomegalovirus exposure and HLA in healthy donors. Sequencing was performed with immunoSEQ multiplex PCR; in TCRdb, only in-frame clones are kept and a portion is missing. This table has 150,000 to 200,000 clones, 85% appearing once. The specimen sequenced was PBMCs. The receptor set was obtained from a man aged 18 to 29 in good health and CMV-seropositive.

The V call is TRBV19, the J call TRBJ1-5, with TRBD1 identical over 7 bases. The CDR3 sequence is 14 residues long. Per germline, CDR1 LNHDA and CDR2 SQIVND (reference sequence). V lost 8 bases and J lost 0; bases outside the gene matches: 4. The CDR3 protein is CASRTGYSNQPQHF. The CDR3 nucleotides read TGTGCCAGTCGGACAGGCTATAGCAATCAGCCCCAGCATTTT.

This chain joins TRBV28 and TRBJ2-2; TRBD1 is a possible D gene (6 bases). Germline V CDR1 and CDR2: MDHEN, SYDVKM. This CDR3 spans 15 amino acids. Trimming took 1 base from V and 5 from J, leaving 11 bases between them. CDR3 region: CASSLSGHSTGELFF. DNA of the CDR3: TGTGCCAGCAGTTTATCGGGACACTCTACCGGGGAGCTGTTTTTT.

This clone was recorded a few times. The chain carries TRBV28 and TRBJ1-2, with 8 bases aligning to TRBD1. Germline CDR1 is MDHEN and CDR2 is SYDVKM. The junction had 10 bases not matched to a gene; V was cut back by 5 bases and J by 8 bases. The CDR3 is made up of 14 amino acids. The CDR3 nucleotides read TGTGCCAGCAGTCCTGCTTCAGGGGGCGAGGGCTACACCTTC. Its protein is CASSPASGGEGYTF.

V gene TRBV19 combines with J gene TRBJ2-7, with D perhaps matching TRBD2 (6 bases). Germline V CDR1 and CDR2: LNHDA, SQIVND (reference sequence). The ends were cut back, 0 bases at V and 2 bases at J, with 17 bases in the middle. This CDR3 contains 17 residues. CDR3 protein: CASSIEPTAGWAYEQYF. CDR3 nucleotides: TGTGCCAGTAGTATAGAACCGACGGCGGGATGGGCCTACGAGCAGTACTTC. Full variable domain (outside the CDR3, taken from reference TRBV19 and TRBJ2-7): DGGITQSPKYLFRKEGQNVTLSCEQNLNHDAMYWYRQDPGQGLRLIYYSQIVNDFQKGDIAEGYSVSREKKESFPLTVTSAQKNPTAFYLCASSIEPTAGWAYEQYFGPGTRLTVT.

The chain carries TRBV19 and TRBJ1-2; 9 bases are a match to TRBD1. The CDR3 totals 15 residues. V lost 5 bases, J lost 3 bases, and 7 bases stayed unmatched. The germline gives CDR1 LNHDA, CDR2 SQIVND (reference sequence). This CDR3 reads CASSWDRDLHYGYTF. CDR3 in DNA: TGTGCCAGTAGTTGGGACAGGGATCTCCACTATGGCTACACCTTC. Full variable domain (rest looked up from reference TRBV19 and TRBJ1-2): DGGITQSPKYLFRKEGQNVTLSCEQNLNHDAMYWYRQDPGQGLRLIYYSQIVNDFQKGDIAEGYSVSREKKESFPLTVTSAQKNPTAFYLCASSWDRDLHYGYTFGSGTRLTVV.

The rearrangement links TRBV29-1 to TRBJ1-2, with D possibly being TRBD1 (6 bases). Germline CDR1 is SQVTM and CDR2 is ANQGSEA. V was clipped by 7 bases and J by 8 bases, with 14 bases between them. This CDR3 region has 11 residues. The CDR3 sequence: CSAGQNEGYTF. DNA of the CDR3: TGCAGCGCCGGACAGAACGAGGGCTACACCTTC.

This chain connects TRBV6-5 to TRBJ2-2; the match to TRBD1 covers 8 bases. Per germline, CDR1 MNHEY and CDR2 SVGAGI. The CDR3 runs 15 residues. V shed 4 bases, J shed 3 bases, and the junction held 4 bases outside the gene matches. CDR3 residues: CASSFRTGYTGELFF. CDR3 in DNA: TGTGCCAGCAGTTTCAGGACAGGGTACACCGGGGAGCTGTTTTTT.

J is TRBJ2-1 and V is TRBV5-1; 7 bases align to TRBD2. In germline, CDR1 is SGHRS, CDR2 YFSETQ. The CDR3 has 16 residues. Trimming removed 0 bases from V and 7 bases from J; junction bases left unmatched: 10. The CDR3 loop is CASSLAQAGVLNEQFF. CDR3 nucleotide sequence: TGCGCCAGCAGCTTGGCCCAGGCGGGAGTACTTAATGAGCAGTTCTTC.

This chain links TRBV5-1 with TRBJ2-5; a weak D match, TRBD1 (5 bases). Germline V gives CDR1 SGHRS, CDR2 YFSETQ. The CDR3 has 15 amino acids. V dropped 0 bases and J dropped 1 base, with 10 bases sitting between them. The CDR3, as DNA: TGCGCCAGCAGCTTGGACAGGTGGGCCCAAGAGACCCAGTACTTC. Protein sequence: CASSLDRWAQETQYF. Drawing the rest from reference TRBV5-1 and TRBJ2-5, the complete variable domain is KAGVTQTPRYLIKTRGQQVTLSCSPISGHRSVSWYQQTPGQGLQFLFEYFSETQRNKGNFPGRFSGRQFSNSRSEMNVSTLELGDSALYLCASSLDRWAQETQYFGPGTRLLVL.

This clone came up a few times. J is TRBJ1-2 and V is TRBV6-5; 10 bases are a match to TRBD1. The CDR3 has 13 amino acids. Germline CDR1 and CDR2: MNHEY and SVGAGI. The J segment lost 4 bases and the V segment lost 6 bases, leaving 2 bases of the junction unmatched. For the CDR3, the DNA is TGTGCCAGCAGCCGGGACAGGGGCTATGGCTACACCTTC. Translation: CASSRDRGYGYTF.

The chain is built from TRBV10-3 and TRBJ2-7, with TRBD1 matching over 8 bases. J was trimmed by 2 bases and V by 4 bases; bases with no gene match: 7. This CDR3 has 15 residues. Germline loops: CDR1 ENHRY, CDR2 SYGVKD. The CDR3: CAISGNRDRPYEQYF. The CDR3, as DNA: TGTGCCATCAGTGGCAACCGGGACAGGCCCTACGAGCAGTACTTC.

This clone was seen just once. The conserved final phenylalanine or tryptophan is absent from the CDR3, which likely points to a read error. The limits of the CDR3 on the DNA are not certain, so only TCRdb's listed CDR3 is given. V gene TRBV30 combines with J gene TRBJ2-6; the DNA was not compared with TRBD1, the D call given in the table. From its first to its last residue, the CDR3 has 12 amino acids. Germline CDR1 reads GTSNPN; CDR2 reads SVGIG (reference sequence). CDR3 in amino acids: CAWRNRDRHDTA.

The V gene is TRBV6-5, the J gene TRBJ2-2; D unclear. V was pared by 2 bases and J by 6 bases, with 7 bases between. The CDR3 is made up of 13 amino acids. From germline, CDR1 is MNHEY and CDR2 SVGAGI. The DNA for the CDR3 is TGTGCCAGCAGTTACGGCCTTTCCGGGGAGCTGTTTTTT. Protein: CASSYGLSGELFF.

The gene calls are TRBV6-1 and TRBJ2-7, with D perhaps TRBD2 (5 bases). This CDR3 comprises 12 residues. V was trimmed by 1 base and J by 7 bases, leaving 8 bases between them. Germline loops: CDR1 MNHNS, CDR2 SASEGT. CDR3 protein: CASSEGTGEQYF. The CDR3 region has the DNA TGTGCCAGCAGTGAAGGAACGGGAGAGCAGTACTTC.

CDR3 coding DNA: TGTGCCAGCAGCTCTACATACGGGACTAGCGGAGAGACCCAGTACTTC. Encoded protein: CASSSTYGTSGETQYF. The chain joins TRBV11-3 to TRBJ2-5; 11 bases map to TRBD2. CDR1 and CDR2 from the germline V gene are SGHNT and YENEEA. After removal of 4 bases from V and 4 bases from J, the junction contained 8 bases not matched to a gene. The CDR3 loop spans 16 amino acids.

This clone showed up just once. The chain uses TRBV5-4 and TRBJ2-1, with 10 bases that match TRBD2. The CDR3 length is 15 residues. Trimming cost V 0 bases and J 8 bases; bases outside gene matches: 5. Germline CDR1 and CDR2: SGHNT and YYREEE (reference sequence). The CDR3 DNA is TGTGCCAGCAGCTTGGTCGCTAGCGGGAGCGATGAGCAGTTCTTC. As protein: CASSLVASGSDEQFF.

A few counts support this clone. The rearrangement uses TRBV11-2 and TRBJ2-7; TRBD1 matches at 8 bases. This CDR3 region has 14 residues. Germline loops: CDR1 SGHAT, CDR2 FQNNGV. V gave up 5 bases and J gave up 3 bases; unmatched junction bases: 6. CDR3 bases: TGTGCCAGCAGCGCGGGACAGGTCGACTACGAGCAGTACTTC. It is translated as CASSAGQVDYEQYF.

V and J are TRBV28 and TRBJ2-6; D call uncertain. The length of the CDR3 is 15 residues. Trimming shortened V by 2 bases and J by 0 bases, and 5 bases separated the two germline ends. Germline assignment: CDR1 MDHEN and CDR2 SYDVKM. The CDR3 region has the DNA TGTGCCAGCAGTTTACTGGCCTCTGGGGCCAACGTCCTGACTTTC. This sequence encodes CASSLLASGANVLTF.

CDR3 region: CASTSAQALAKNIQYF. CDR3 DNA: TGTGCCAGCACCTCAGCCCAGGCTTTAGCCAAAAACATTCAGTACTTC. The chain is built from TRBV27 and TRBJ2-4, with D uncertain. Trimming cost V 7 bases and J 0 bases, with 16 bases left between them. This CDR3 is 16 amino acids long. Per the germline V gene, CDR1 is MNHEY and CDR2 is SMNVEV (reference sequence).